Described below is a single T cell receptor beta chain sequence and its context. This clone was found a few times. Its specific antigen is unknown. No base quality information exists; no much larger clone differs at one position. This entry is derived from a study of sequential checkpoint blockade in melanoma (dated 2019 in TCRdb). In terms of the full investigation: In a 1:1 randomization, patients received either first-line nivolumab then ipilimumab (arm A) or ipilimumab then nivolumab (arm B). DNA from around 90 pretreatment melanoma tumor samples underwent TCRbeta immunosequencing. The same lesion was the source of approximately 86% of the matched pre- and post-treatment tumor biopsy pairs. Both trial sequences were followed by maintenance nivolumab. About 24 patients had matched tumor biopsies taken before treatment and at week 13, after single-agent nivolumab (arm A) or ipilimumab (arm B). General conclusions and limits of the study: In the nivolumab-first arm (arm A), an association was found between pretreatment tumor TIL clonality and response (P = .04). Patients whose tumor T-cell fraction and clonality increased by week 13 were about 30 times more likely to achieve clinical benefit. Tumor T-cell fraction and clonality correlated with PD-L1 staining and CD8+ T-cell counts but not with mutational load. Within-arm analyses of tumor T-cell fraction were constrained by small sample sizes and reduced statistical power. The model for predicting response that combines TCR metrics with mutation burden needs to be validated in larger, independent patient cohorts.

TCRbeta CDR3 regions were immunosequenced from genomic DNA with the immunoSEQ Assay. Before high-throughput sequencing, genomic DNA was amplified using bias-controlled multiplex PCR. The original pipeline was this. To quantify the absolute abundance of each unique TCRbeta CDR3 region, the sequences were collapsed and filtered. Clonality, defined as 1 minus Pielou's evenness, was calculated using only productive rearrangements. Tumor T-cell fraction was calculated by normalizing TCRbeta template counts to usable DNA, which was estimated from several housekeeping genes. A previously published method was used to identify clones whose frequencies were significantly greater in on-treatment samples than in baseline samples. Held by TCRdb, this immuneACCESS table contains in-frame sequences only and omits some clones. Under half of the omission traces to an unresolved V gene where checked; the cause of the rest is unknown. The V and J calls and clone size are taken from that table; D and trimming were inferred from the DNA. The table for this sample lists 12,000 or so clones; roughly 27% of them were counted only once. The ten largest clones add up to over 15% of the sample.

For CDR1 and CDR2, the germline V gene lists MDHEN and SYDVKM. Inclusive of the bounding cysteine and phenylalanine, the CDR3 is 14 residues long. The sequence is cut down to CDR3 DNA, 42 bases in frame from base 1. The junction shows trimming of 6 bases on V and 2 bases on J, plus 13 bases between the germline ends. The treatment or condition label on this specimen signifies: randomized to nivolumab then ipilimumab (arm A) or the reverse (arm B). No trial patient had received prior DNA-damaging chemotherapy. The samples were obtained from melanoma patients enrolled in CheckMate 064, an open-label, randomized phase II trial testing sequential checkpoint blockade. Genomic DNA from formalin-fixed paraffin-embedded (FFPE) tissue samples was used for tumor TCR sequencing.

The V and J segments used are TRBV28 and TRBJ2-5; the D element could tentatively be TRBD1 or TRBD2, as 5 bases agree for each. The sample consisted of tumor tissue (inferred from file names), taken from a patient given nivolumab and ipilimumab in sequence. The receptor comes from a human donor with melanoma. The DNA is TGTGCCAGCAGCCTCGAGCGGACACAAGAGACCCAGTACTTC. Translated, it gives CASSLERTQETQYF.